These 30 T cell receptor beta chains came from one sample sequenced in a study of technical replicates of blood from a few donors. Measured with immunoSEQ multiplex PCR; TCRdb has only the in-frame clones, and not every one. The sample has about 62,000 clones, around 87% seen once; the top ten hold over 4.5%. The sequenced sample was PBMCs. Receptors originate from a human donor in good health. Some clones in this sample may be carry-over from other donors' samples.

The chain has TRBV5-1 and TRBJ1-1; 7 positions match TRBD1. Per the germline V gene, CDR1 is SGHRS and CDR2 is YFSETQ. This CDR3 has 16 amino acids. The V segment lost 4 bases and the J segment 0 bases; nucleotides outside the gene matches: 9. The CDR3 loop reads CASSLLQGPMNTEAFF. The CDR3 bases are TGCGCCAGCAGCCTATTACAGGGGCCAATGAACACTGAAGCTTTCTTT.

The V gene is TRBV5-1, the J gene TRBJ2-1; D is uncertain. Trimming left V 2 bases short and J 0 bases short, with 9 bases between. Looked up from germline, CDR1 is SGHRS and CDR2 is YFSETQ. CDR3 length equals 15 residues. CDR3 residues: CASSFLPSSYNEQFF. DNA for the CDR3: TGCGCCAGCAGCTTCTTACCCAGCTCCTACAATGAGCAGTTCTTC.

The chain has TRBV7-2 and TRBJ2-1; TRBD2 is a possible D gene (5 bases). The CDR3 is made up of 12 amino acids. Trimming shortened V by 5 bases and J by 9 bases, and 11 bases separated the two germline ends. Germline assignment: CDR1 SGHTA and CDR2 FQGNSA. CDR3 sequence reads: CASSHGGPEQFF. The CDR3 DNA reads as TGTGCCAGCAGCCATGGAGGCCCTGAGCAGTTCTTC.

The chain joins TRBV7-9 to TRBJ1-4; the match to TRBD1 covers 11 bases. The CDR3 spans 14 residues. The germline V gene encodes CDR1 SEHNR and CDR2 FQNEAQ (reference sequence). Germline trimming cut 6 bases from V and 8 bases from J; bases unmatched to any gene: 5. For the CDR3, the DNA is TGTGCCAGCAGTCACCGGGACAGGGGGGAAAAACTGTTTTTT. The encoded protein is CASSHRDRGEKLFF.

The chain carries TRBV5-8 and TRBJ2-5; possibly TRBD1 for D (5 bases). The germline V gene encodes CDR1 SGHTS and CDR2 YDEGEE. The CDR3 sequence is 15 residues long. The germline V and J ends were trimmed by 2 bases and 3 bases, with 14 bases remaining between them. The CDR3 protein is CASSFATVFEETQYF. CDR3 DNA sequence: TGTGCCAGCAGCTTCGCGACAGTCTTTGAAGAGACCCAGTACTTC.

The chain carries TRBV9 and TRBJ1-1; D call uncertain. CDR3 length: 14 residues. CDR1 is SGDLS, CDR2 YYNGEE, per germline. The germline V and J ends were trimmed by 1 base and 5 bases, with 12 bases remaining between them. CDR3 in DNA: TGTGCCAGCAGCGTAAGGGAGGGTAGTACTGAAGCTTTCTTT. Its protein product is CASSVREGSTEAFF.

The CDR3 coding sequence is TGTGCCAGCAGCGTAGAAGGACAGAGGTACAATGAGCAGTTCTTC. Translation: CASSVEGQRYNEQFF. The V gene is TRBV9, the J gene TRBJ2-1; D possibly corresponds to TRBD1 (6 bases). Germline assignment: CDR1 SGDLS and CDR2 YYNGEE. V gave up 0 bases and J gave up 4 bases, with 11 bases separating them. The CDR3 is 15 amino acids.

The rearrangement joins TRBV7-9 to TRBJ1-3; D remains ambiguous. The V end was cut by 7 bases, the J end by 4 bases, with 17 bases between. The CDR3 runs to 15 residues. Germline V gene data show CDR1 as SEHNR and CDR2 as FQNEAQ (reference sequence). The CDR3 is CASKLAGSYGNTIYF. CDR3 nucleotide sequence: TGTGCCAGCAAGTTGGCAGGAAGCTACGGAAACACCATATATTTT.

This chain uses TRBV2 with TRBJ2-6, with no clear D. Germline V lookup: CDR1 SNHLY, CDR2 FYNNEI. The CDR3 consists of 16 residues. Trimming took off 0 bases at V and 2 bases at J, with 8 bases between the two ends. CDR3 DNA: TGTGCCAGCAGTGAAGCGCGAACCCCTGGGGCCAACGTCCTGACTTTC. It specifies CASSEARTPGANVLTF.

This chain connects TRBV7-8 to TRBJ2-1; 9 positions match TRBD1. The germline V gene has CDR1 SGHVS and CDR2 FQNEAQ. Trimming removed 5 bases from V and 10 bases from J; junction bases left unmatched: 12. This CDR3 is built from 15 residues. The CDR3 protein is CASSHAWTGASEQFF. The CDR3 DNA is TGTGCCAGCAGCCACGCTTGGACAGGGGCCAGCGAGCAGTTCTTC.

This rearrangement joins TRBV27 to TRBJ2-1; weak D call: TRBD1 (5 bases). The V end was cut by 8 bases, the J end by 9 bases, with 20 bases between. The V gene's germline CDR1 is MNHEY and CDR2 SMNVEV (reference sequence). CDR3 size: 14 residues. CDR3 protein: CASRPNWGKIEQFF. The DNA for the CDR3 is TGTGCCAGCCGCCCTAACTGGGGCAAGATTGAGCAGTTCTTC.

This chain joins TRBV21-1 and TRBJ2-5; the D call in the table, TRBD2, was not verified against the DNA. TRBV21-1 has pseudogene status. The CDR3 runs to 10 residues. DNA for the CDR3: TGTGCCAGCAGACTAGAGACCCAGTACTTC. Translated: CASRLETQYF.

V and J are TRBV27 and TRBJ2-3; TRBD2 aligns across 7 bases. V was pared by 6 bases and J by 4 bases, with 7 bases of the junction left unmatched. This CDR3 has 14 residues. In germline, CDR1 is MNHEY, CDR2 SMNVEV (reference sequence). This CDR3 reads CASSPTSPADTQYF. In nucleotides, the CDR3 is TGTGCCAGCAGCCCGACTAGCCCAGCAGATACGCAGTATTTT.

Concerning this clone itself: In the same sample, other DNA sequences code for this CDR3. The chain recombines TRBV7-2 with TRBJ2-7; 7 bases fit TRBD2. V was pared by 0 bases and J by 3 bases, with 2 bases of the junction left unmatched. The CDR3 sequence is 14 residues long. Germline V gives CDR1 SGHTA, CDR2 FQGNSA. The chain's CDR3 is CASSLAGGGYEQYF. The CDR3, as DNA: TGTGCCAGCAGCTTAGCGGGGGGGGGCTACGAGCAGTACTTC.

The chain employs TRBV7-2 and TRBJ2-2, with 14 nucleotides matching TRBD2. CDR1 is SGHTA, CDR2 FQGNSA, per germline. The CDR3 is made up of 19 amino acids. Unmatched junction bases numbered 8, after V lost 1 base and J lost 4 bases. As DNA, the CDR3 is TGTGCCAGCAGCTTAGTGGGGGGACTAGCGGGGGCCCGCACCGGGGAGCTGTTTTTT. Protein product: CASSLVGGLAGARTGELFF.

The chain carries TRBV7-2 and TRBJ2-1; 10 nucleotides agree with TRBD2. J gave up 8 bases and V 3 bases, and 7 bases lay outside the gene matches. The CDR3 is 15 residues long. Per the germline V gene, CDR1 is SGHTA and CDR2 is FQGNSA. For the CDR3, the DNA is TGTGCCAGCAGCTTGGGTAGCGGGAGGTCCTATGAGCAGTTCTTC. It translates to CASSLGSGRSYEQFF.

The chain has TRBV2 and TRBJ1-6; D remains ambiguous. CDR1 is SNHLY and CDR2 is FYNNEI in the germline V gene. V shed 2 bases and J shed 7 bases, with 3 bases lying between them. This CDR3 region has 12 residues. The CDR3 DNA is TGTGCCAGCAGTGAATTAAATTCACCCCTCCACTTT. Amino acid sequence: CASSELNSPLHF.

CDR3 bases: TGTGCCAGCAGTGGGCGGTTACGTAACGAGCAGTACTTC. This gives the protein CASSGRLRNEQYF. V is TRBV6-1 and J is TRBJ2-7; D is uncertain. The germline V gene encodes CDR1 MNHNS and CDR2 SASEGT. The V end lost 4 bases, the J end lost 5 bases, and 12 bases lay between the germline ends. The CDR3 contains 13 residues.

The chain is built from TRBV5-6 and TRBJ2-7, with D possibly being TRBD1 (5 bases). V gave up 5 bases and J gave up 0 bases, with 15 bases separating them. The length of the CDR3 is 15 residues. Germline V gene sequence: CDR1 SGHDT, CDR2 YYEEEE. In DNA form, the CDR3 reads TGTGCCAGCAGAGCTTGGGGCAGGAGCTCCTACGAGCAGTACTTC. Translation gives CASRAWGRSSYEQYF.

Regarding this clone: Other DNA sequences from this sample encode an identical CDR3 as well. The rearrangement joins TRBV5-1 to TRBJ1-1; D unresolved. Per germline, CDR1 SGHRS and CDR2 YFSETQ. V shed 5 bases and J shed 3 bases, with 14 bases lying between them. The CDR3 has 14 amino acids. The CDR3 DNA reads TGCGCCAGCAGTCCCGCTGGCGGGTACACTGAAGCTTTCTTT. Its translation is CASSPAGGYTEAFF.

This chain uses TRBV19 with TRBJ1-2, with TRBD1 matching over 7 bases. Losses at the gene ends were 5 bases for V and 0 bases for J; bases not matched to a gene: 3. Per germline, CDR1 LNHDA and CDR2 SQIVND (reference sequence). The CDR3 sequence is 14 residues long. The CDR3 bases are TGTGCCAGTAGTCCACAGGGGACTAACTATGGCTACACCTTC. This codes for CASSPQGTNYGYTF.

The CDR3 sequence: CASSQDRTSGDLAKNIQYF. As DNA, the CDR3 is TGCGCCAGCAGCCAAGATAGGACTAGCGGGGATCTAGCCAAAAACATTCAGTACTTC. The gene calls are TRBV4-3 and TRBJ2-4, with 12 bases fitting TRBD2. The germline CDR1 and CDR2 sequences are LGHNA and YSLEER. The ends lost 0 bases at V and 0 bases at J; junction bases unmatched: 6. This CDR3 has 19 amino acids.

CDR3: CASSWTANYGYTF. CDR3 sequence (DNA): TGCGCCAGCAGCTGGACAGCCAACTATGGCTACACCTTC. This rearrangement joins TRBV5-1 to TRBJ1-2; TRBD1 is a possible D gene (6 bases). This CDR3 has 13 amino acids. CDR1 and CDR2 (germline): SGHRS, YFSETQ. The V gene lost 3 bases and the J gene lost 2 bases, with 8 bases spanning the gap.

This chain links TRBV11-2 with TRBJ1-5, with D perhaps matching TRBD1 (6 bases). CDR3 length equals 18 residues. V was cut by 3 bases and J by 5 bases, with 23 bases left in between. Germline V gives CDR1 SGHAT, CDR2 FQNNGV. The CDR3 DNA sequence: TGTGCCAGCAGCTTTACAAGAACGACAGGTCGGTCGCATCAGCCCCAGCATTTT. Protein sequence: CASSFTRTTGRSHQPQHF.

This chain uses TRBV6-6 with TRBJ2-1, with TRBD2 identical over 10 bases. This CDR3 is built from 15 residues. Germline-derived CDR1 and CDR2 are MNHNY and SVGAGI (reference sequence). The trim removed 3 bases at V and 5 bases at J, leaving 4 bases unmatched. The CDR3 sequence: CASSYKLAGNNEQFF. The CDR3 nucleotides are TGTGCCAGCAGTTATAAACTAGCGGGGAACAATGAGCAGTTCTTC.

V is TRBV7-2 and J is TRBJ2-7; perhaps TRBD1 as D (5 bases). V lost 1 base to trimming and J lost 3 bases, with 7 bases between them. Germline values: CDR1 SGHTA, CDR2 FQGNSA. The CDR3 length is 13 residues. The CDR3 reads CASSLEGFYEQYF. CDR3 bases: TGTGCCAGCAGCTTAGAGGGGTTCTACGAGCAGTACTTC.

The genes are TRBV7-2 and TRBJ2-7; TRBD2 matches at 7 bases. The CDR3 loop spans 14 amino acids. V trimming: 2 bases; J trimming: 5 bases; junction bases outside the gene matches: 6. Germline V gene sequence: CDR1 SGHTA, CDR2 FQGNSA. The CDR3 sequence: CASSLIGGGNEQYF. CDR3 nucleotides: TGTGCCAGCAGCTTAATTGGGGGGGGGAACGAGCAGTACTTC.

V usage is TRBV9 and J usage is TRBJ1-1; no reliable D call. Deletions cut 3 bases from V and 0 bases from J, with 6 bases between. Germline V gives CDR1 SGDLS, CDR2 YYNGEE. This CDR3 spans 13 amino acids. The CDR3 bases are TGTGCCAGCAGCGCCTCTCTGAACACTGAAGCTTTCTTT. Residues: CASSASLNTEAFF.

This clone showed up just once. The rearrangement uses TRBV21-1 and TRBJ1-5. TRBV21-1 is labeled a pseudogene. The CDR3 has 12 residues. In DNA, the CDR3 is TGTGCCCCGTTGCGGGGAGATCAGCCCCAGCATTTT. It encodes CAPLRGDQPQHF.

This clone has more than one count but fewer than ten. The CDR3 sequence: CASSGQIQETQYF. The DNA for the CDR3 is TGTGCCAGCAGTGGACAGATACAAGAGACCCAGTACTTC. This rearrangement joins TRBV6-5 to TRBJ2-5; TRBD1 might be the D (6 bases). The CDR3 is 13 residues long. V lost 5 bases and J 2 bases, leaving 9 bases between the germline ends. Germline values: CDR1 MNHEY, CDR2 SVGAGI.